This T cell receptor (beta chain) was documented in a study of T and B cells in COVID-19 patients. TRB rearrangements were amplified by multiplex PCR with BIOMED2 TRB-A/B primers. One entry per CDR3 protein, called by TCRdb with MiXCR from the multiplex PCR reads. The sample holds tens of thousands of distinct CDR3 sequences, less than 35% seen once. TRB was amplified from around 250-460 ng of blood genomic DNA. The CDR3 covers 15 residues. The V and J ends lost 1 base and 4 bases respectively, with 13 bases between them. Germline CDR1 and CDR2: SGHTA and FQGNSA. Input material: blood. This clonotype originated in a human donor who had recovered from COVID-19. The gene calls are TRBV7-2 and TRBJ2-5; maybe TRBD2 (6 bases). The CDR3 DNA reads as TGTGCCAGCAGCTTAGGTGCCCGGGGGTCAGAGACCCAGTACTTC. This encodes CASSLGARGSETQYF.